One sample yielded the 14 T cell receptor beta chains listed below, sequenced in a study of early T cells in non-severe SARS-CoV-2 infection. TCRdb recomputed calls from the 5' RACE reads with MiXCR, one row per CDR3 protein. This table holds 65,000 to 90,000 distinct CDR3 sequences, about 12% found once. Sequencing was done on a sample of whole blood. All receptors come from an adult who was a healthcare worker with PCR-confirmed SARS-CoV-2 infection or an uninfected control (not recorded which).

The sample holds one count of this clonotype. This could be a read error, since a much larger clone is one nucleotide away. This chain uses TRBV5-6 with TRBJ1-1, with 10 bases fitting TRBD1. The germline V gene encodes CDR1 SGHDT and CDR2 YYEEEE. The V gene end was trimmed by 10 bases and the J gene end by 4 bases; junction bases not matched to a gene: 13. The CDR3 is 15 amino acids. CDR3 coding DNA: TGTGCCGGCACCGAAGACAGGGGGCGATTCACTGAAGCTTTCTTT. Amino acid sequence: CAGTEDRGRFTEAFF. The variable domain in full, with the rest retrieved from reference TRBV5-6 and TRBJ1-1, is DAGVTQSPTHLIKTRGQQVTLRCSPKSGHDTVSWYQQALGQGPQFIFQYYEEEERQRGNFPDRFSGHQFPNYSSELNVNALLLGDSALYLCAGTEDRGRFTEAFFGQGTRLTVV.

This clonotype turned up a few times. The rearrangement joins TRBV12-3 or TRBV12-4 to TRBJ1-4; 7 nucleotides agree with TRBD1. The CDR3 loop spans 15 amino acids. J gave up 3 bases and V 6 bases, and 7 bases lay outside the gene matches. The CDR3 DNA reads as TGTGCCAGCAGCCCCGGGACAGTGGCTAATGAAAAACTGTTTTTT. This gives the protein CASSPGTVANEKLFF.

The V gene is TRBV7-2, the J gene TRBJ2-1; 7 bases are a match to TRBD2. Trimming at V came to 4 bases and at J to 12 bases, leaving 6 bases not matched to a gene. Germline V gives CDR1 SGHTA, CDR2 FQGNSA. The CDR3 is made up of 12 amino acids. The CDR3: CASSSDWGGQFF. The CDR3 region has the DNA TGTGCCAGCAGCTCCGACTGGGGGGGGCAGTTCTTC. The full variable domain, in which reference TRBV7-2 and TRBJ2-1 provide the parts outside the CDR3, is GAGVSQSPSNKVTEKGKDVELRCDPISGHTALYWYRQSLGQGLEFLIYFQGNSAPDKSGLPSDRFSAERTGGSVSTLTIQRTQQEDSAVYLCASSSDWGGQFFGPGTRLTVL.

The CDR3 nucleotides read TGTGCCAGCAGCCTCGATGGGGGGCTTCAGCCCCAGCATTTT. The encoded protein is CASSLDGGLQPQHF. The rearrangement links TRBV7-9 to TRBJ1-5; D possibly corresponds to TRBD1 (6 bases). Trimming cost V 5 bases and J 6 bases, with 14 bases left between them. This CDR3 has 14 amino acids. CDR1 is SEHNR and CDR2 is FQNEAQ in the germline V gene (reference sequence).

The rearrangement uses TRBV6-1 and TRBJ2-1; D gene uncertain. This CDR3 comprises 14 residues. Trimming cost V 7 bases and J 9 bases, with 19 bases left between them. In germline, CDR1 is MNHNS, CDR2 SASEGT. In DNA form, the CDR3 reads TGTGCCAGCAAGAAAGAACAAACCGTGGGTGAGCAGTTCTTC. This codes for CASKKEQTVGEQFF.

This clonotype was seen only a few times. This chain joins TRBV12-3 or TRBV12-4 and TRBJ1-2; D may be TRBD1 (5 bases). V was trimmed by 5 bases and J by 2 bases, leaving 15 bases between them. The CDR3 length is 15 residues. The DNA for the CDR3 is TGTGCCAGCAGTCCGCTACTGGGGGGAAACTATGGCTACACCTTC. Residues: CASSPLLGGNYGYTF.

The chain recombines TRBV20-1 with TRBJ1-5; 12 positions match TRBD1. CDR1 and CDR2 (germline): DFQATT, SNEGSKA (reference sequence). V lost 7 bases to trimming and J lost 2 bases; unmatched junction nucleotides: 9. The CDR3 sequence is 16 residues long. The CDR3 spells CSVGTGGVGGNQPQHF. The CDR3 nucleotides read TGCAGTGTTGGGACAGGGGGCGTGGGTGGCAATCAGCCCCAGCATTTT.

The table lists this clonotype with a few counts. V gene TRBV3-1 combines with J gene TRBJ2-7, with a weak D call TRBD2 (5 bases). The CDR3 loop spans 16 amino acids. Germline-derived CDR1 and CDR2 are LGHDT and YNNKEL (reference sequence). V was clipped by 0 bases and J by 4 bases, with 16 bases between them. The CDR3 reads CASSQDHSGGLYEQYF. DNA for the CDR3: TGTGCCAGCAGCCAAGATCACAGCGGTGGACTTTACGAGCAGTACTTC.

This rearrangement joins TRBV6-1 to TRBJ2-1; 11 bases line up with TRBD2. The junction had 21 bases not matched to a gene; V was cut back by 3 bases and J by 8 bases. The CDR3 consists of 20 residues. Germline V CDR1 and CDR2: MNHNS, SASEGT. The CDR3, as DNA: TGTGCCAGCAGTGAGCGAGTCCAGATCCGTCCTAGCGGGAGGTCCGATGAGCAGTTCTTC. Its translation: CASSERVQIRPSGRSDEQFF.

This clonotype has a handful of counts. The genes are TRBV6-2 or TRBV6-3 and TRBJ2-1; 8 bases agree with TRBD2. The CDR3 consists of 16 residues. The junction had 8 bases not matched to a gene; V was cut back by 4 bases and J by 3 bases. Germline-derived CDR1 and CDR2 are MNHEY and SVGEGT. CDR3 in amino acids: CASSWASGWVYNEQFF. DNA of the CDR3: TGTGCCAGCAGTTGGGCTAGCGGGTGGGTCTACAATGAGCAGTTCTTC.

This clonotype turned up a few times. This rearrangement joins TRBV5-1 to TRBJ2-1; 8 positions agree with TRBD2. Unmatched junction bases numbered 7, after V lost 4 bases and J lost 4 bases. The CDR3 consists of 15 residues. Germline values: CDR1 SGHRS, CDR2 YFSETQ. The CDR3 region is CASSEGTREYNEQFF. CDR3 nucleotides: TGCGCCAGCAGCGAGGGGACTAGGGAGTACAATGAGCAGTTCTTC.

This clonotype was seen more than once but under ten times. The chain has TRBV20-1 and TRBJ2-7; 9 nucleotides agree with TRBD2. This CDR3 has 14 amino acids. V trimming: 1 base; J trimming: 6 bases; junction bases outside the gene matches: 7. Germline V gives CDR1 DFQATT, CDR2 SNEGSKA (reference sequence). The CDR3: CSARAMELAGEQYF. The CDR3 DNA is TGCAGTGCTAGAGCTATGGAACTAGCGGGCGAGCAGTACTTC.

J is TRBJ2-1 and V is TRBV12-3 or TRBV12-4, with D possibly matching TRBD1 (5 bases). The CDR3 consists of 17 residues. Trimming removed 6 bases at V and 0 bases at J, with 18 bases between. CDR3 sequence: CASSPGQGRSSYNEQFF. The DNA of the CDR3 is TGTGCCAGCAGCCCCGGCCAGGGCCGGAGCTCCTACAATGAGCAGTTCTTC.

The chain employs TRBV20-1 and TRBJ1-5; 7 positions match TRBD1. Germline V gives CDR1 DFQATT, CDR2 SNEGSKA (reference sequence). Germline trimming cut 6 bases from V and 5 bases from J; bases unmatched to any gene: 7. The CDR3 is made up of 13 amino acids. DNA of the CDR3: TGCAGTGCGAGACAGGGTGGGGATCAGCCCCAGCATTTT. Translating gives CSARQGGDQPQHF.